What follows describes a single T cell receptor beta chain. The data belong to a study of blood T cell repertoires in COVID-19. At the level of the study: T cells, B-cell-depleted T cells, or PBMCs provided the cDNA or gDNA that served as material.

The CDR3 has 14 amino acids. CDR1 KGHDR and CDR2 SFDVKD come from the germline V gene. J was trimmed by 3 bases and V by 5 bases; bases with no gene match: 3. Only in-frame clones appear in the TCRdb table, and some are missing; sequencing was by immunoSEQ multiplex PCR. The table lists under 350,000 clones, around 86% of them singletons. The sequencing input was peripheral blood. V gene TRBV24-1 combines with J gene TRBJ2-1; 7 bases are a match to TRBD1. The TCR was taken from a human donor in a cohort sampled during active COVID-19. The CDR3 coding sequence is TGTGCCACCAGTGGGACAGGCAGCTACAATGAGCAGTTCTTC. Amino acids: CATSGTGSYNEQFF.